This TCR beta chain originates from a study of regulatory T cells in long-lasting Graves disease. The study's findings and limits: Favoring TRBV28, TRBJ1-2 and TRBJ2-5 was a feature seen in persistent disease. Researchers reported studying only peripheral blood, not thyroid tissue.

Time point described: persistent/refractory GD, antithyroid drugs over 5 years with positive TRAb. PBMC-extracted RNA yielded the TCR library. Patients met American Thyroid Association criteria for Graves' disease. Both iRepertoire HTBI primers and Arm-PCR of CDR3 regions were used to build the TCR beta libraries. TCRdb reprocessed the multiplex PCR reads with MiXCR, giving one entry per CDR3 protein. The sample shows about 470,000 distinct CDR3 sequences, about 22% of them seen only once. Ten or more counts support this clonotype. The antigen is not known. This CDR3 has 15 residues. Looked up from germline, CDR1 is MNHNS and CDR2 is SASEGT. V gave up 0 bases and J gave up 3 bases, with 11 bases separating them.

The V gene is TRBV6-1, the J gene TRBJ2-5; maybe TRBD1 (5 bases). The origin of this receptor is a female donor with Graves disease. The source material was peripheral blood mononuclear cells (PBMCs), sampled when the disease was refractory, from a patient treated with antithyroid drugs. CDR3 protein: CASSEARRQKETQYF. CDR3 coding DNA: TGTGCCAGCAGTGAAGCGAGGAGACAGAAAGAGACCCAGTACTTC.